This TCR beta chain was sequenced in a study of blood T cell repertoires in COVID-19. Repertoires were generated with immunoSEQ multiplex PCR, while TCRdb's copy carries only in-frame clones and drops some. The data show some 280,000 clones, 86% seen once. CDR1 and CDR2 (germline): GTSNPN, SVGIG (reference sequence). This CDR3 is built from 15 residues. The trim removed 1 base at V and 2 bases at J, leaving 7 bases unmatched. The gene calls are TRBV30 and TRBJ2-7, with TRBD1 matching over 8 bases. Sequenced input: peripheral blood. The TCR was taken from a woman in her 30s with active or convalescent COVID-19. The CDR3 reads CAWSAGGAYPYEQYF. CDR3 nucleotide sequence: TGTGCCTGGAGTGCAGGGGGCGCGTACCCCTACGAGCAGTACTTC.